The 32 T cell receptor beta chains presented below share a single source sample, sequenced in a study of blood T cells in healthy people across ages. It was with a sample-barcoded 5' primer and a J-beta primer mix that a second PCR of about 6 to 12 cycles was run. Each CDR3 protein is one row after TCRdb ran MiXCR on the 5' RACE reads. The sample contains around 800,000 distinct CDR3 sequences, about 53% of which appear only once. Sequencing was done on a sample of blood. These receptors all stem from an elderly man in good health.

This clonotype was counted ten times or more. The chain carries TRBV6-6 and TRBJ2-5; the D gene is possibly TRBD2 (6 bases). The CDR3 has 18 residues. Trimming cost V 2 bases and J 3 bases, with 22 bases left between them. Germline values: CDR1 MNHNY, CDR2 SVGAGI (reference sequence). CDR3 sequence: CASSYPSTNRDFKETQYF. The DNA for the CDR3 is TGTGCCAGCAGTTACCCCTCCACTAACCGGGACTTTAAAGAGACCCAGTACTTC.

This clonotype appeared a few times. The chain uses TRBV9 and TRBJ2-3, with a tentative D call TRBD2 (6 bases). Germline values: CDR1 SGDLS, CDR2 YYNGEE. The V and J ends lost 3 bases and 5 bases respectively, with 22 bases between them. This CDR3 comprises 17 residues. This CDR3 reads CASSARLGGEAGDTQYF. CDR3 in DNA: TGTGCCAGCAGCGCCCGACTAGGCGGGGAGGCTGGAGATACGCAGTATTTT.

This chain joins TRBV6-8 and TRBJ2-5, with 7 bases matching TRBD2. The better agreement between TRBJ2-7 and the DNA end casts doubt on the J call. The length of the CDR3 is 15 residues. Germline-derived CDR1 and CDR2 are MNHGY and SAAAGT. CDR3 in amino acids: CASTVPNGRRYEQYF. The CDR3 DNA sequence: TGTGCCAGCACCGTACCGAACGGGAGGAGGTACGAGCAGTACTTC.

The chain combines TRBV5-1 with TRBJ2-5; 8 nucleotides align to TRBD1. The CDR3 totals 14 residues. CDR1 is SGHRS, CDR2 YFSETQ, per germline. V dropped 4 bases and J dropped 5; count of bases not matched to a gene: 7. The CDR3 sequence: CASSVDRVVETQYF. The CDR3 DNA sequence: TGCGCCAGCAGCGTGGACAGGGTAGTGGAGACCCAGTACTTC.

This chain connects TRBV11-1 to TRBJ2-7; 9 nucleotides agree with TRBD2. The CDR3 contains 15 residues. The germline CDR1 and CDR2 sequences are SGHAT and FQDESV (reference sequence). The ends lost 7 bases at V and 0 bases at J; junction bases unmatched: 7. CDR3 sequence (DNA): TGTGCCAGCACCCCTAGCGGGATTGCCTCCTACGAGCAGTACTTC. Amino acid sequence: CASTPSGIASYEQYF.

The CDR3 nucleotides are TGTGCCAGCAGCCAAGATGAGGCAACCAATGAGCAGTTCTTC. Protein: CASSQDEATNEQFF. This chain uses TRBV3-1 with TRBJ2-1; no clear D gene. The V and J ends lost 0 bases and 6 bases respectively, with 9 bases between them. This CDR3 is 14 amino acids long. Germline V lookup: CDR1 LGHDT, CDR2 YNNKEL (reference sequence).

This clonotype was seen only a few times. The chain carries TRBV7-9 and TRBJ2-5; TRBD1 might be the D (6 bases). The V gene lost 4 bases and the J gene lost 1 base, with 13 bases spanning the gap. The CDR3 has 15 amino acids. Germline values: CDR1 SEHNR, CDR2 FQNEAQ (reference sequence). CDR3 DNA: TGTGCCAGCAGCTCGCCGGGACACCTCCAAGAGACCCAGTACTTC. Its protein is CASSSPGHLQETQYF.

There are a few counts of this clonotype. The chain has TRBV2 and TRBJ2-3; weak D call: TRBD1 (6 bases). V was clipped by 7 bases and J by 1 base, with 9 bases between them. The CDR3 runs to 13 residues. Per the germline V gene, CDR1 is SNHLY and CDR2 is FYNNEI. DNA of the CDR3: TGTGCCAGCAAACACAGGGGCACAGATACGCAGTATTTT. This gives the protein CASKHRGTDTQYF.

The V and J genes are TRBV15 and TRBJ1-5, with 7 bases fitting TRBD1. This CDR3 has 18 amino acids. The germline V gene has CDR1 LNHNV and CDR2 YYDKDF (reference sequence). V trimming: 1 base; J trimming: 2 bases; junction bases outside the gene matches: 11. As DNA, the CDR3 is TGTGCCACCAGCAGAGGTCTAAGACAGGGTAGGGGCAATCAGCCCCAGCATTTT. Translated: CATSRGLRQGRGNQPQHF.

Here the CDR3 reads CASTRGVSTGELFF. The CDR3 DNA reads as TGTGCCAGCACTAGAGGCGTTAGCACCGGGGAGCTGTTTTTT. The chain is built from TRBV6-5 and TRBJ2-2; D ambiguous. V lost 7 bases, J lost 4 bases, and 13 bases lay in between. Looked up from germline, CDR1 is MNHEY and CDR2 is SVGAGI. The CDR3 length is 14 residues.

The chain is built from TRBV11-1 and TRBJ1-2; 12 bases map to TRBD1. With 8 bases clipped from V and 8 bases from J, the junction kept 6 bases outside the gene matches. The CDR3 is 13 residues long. The germline gives CDR1 SGHAT, CDR2 FQDESV (reference sequence). The CDR3 region is CASERDRGQGYTF. The DNA of the CDR3 is TGTGCCAGCGAGCGGGACAGGGGGCAAGGCTACACCTTC.

As to this clonotype: Being one base from a much bigger clone, this may be a read error. The gene calls are TRBV6-2 or TRBV6-3 and TRBJ1-1, with D perhaps matching TRBD1 (6 bases). Germline assignment: CDR1 MNHEY and CDR2 SVGEGT. V was cut by 7 bases and J by 5 bases, with 14 bases left in between. This CDR3 is 13 amino acids long. The CDR3 coding sequence is TGTGCCAGCAACTTACAGGGCGCGACTGAAGCTTTCTTT. This gives the protein CASNLQGATEAFF.

The rearrangement uses TRBV10-2 and TRBJ2-5; 10 bases match TRBD1. TRBJ2-7 explains the end of the DNA better; the J call may be wrong. Per the germline V gene, CDR1 is WSHSY and CDR2 is SAAADI. The CDR3 spans 15 residues. CDR3 in DNA: TGCGCCAGCAGGGAATCCGGGACAGGGGCCTACGAGCAGTACTTC. Protein: CASRESGTGAYEQYF.

This chain joins TRBV6-6 and TRBJ1-4; D remains ambiguous. CDR1 MNHNY and CDR2 SVGAGI come from the germline V gene (reference sequence). V was shortened by 6 bases and J by 8 bases, with 16 bases between the two germline ends. The CDR3 is made up of 14 amino acids. The CDR3 region has the DNA TGTGCCAGCAGAAAAGACGGCCAGGAGGAAAAACTGTTTTTT. Translation gives CASRKDGQEEKLFF.

This sequence joins TRBV12-3 or TRBV12-4 and TRBJ1-2; TRBD1 matches 7 bases. This CDR3 is 15 amino acids long. J gave up 5 bases and V 3 bases, and 9 bases lay outside the gene matches. CDR3 sequence reads: CASSLSGGDVYGYTF. CDR3 DNA sequence: TGTGCCAGCAGTTTGTCAGGGGGAGATGTGTATGGCTACACCTTC.

A few counts support this clonotype. The chain joins TRBV12-3 or TRBV12-4 to TRBJ2-7, with 7 bases lining up with TRBD2. J gave up 3 bases and V 8 bases, and 4 bases lay outside the gene matches. The CDR3 is 12 residues long. CDR3: CASGGGIYEQYF. The CDR3 nucleotides are TGTGCCAGCGGGGGGGGAATCTACGAGCAGTACTTC.

This clonotype was seen more than once but under ten times. The chain couples TRBV5-1 to TRBJ2-3, with TRBD2 matching 10 bases. The CDR3 covers 17 residues. Germline V gene sequence: CDR1 SGHRS, CDR2 YFSETQ. The ends lost 2 bases at V and 3 bases at J; junction bases unmatched: 9. DNA for the CDR3: TGCGCCAGCAGCTTCCCTCTTAGCGGGAGGAGGACAGATACGCAGTATTTT. Its protein product is CASSFPLSGRRTDTQYF.

The chain combines TRBV7-2 with TRBJ2-2, with D perhaps TRBD1 (5 bases). V shed 4 bases and J shed 4 bases, with 16 bases lying between them. The V gene's germline CDR1 is SGHTA and CDR2 FQGNSA. The CDR3 extends over 16 amino acids. The CDR3 bases are TGTGCCAGCAGCTCGCAGGGTGGGCAGCGCACCGGGGAGCTGTTTTTT. Protein: CASSSQGGQRTGELFF.

The chain has TRBV27 and TRBJ2-5, with 10 nucleotides matching TRBD1. The CDR3 contains 14 residues. V was clipped by 5 bases and J by 6 bases; unmatched bases: 6. The germline V gene has CDR1 MNHEY and CDR2 SMNVEV (reference sequence). CDR3 loop: CASSGGQGEKTQYF. The DNA of the CDR3 is TGTGCCAGCAGTGGAGGACAGGGGGAAAAGACCCAGTACTTC.

This clonotype occurred once. This sequence joins TRBV20-1 and TRBJ1-2, with 11 bases that match TRBD1. Per germline, CDR1 DFQATT and CDR2 SNEGSKA (reference sequence). The CDR3 spans 12 residues. CDR3 loop: CRAGQGDYGYTF. CDR3 coding DNA: TGCAGGGCGGGACAGGGGGACTATGGCTACACCTTC.

Here the CDR3 reads CASSLVTAGVWGETQYF. The CDR3 DNA sequence: TGTGCCAGCAGCTTAGTAACGGCGGGAGTGTGGGGGGAGACCCAGTACTTC. The rearrangement links TRBV7-9 to TRBJ2-5, with 7 bases matching TRBD2. The trim removed 1 base at V and 5 bases at J, leaving 13 bases unmatched. CDR3 size: 17 residues. Germline CDR1 reads SEHNR; CDR2 reads FQNEAQ (reference sequence).

The gene calls are TRBV29-1 and TRBJ2-5, with a weak D call TRBD1 (5 bases). The J call may not be correct, given that the DNA end is closer to TRBJ2-7. The CDR3 extends over 13 amino acids. Germline loops: CDR1 SQVTM, CDR2 ANQGSEA. The CDR3 DNA reads TGCAGCGCGCGAACCCCAGGGTACTACGAGCAGTACTTC. This sequence encodes CSARTPGYYEQYF.

This clonotype has a count of ten or more. V gene TRBV20-1 combines with J gene TRBJ2-7; 7 nucleotides align to TRBD1. Germline V gene data show CDR1 as DFQATT and CDR2 as SNEGSKA (reference sequence). This CDR3 region has 11 residues. V lost 5 bases to trimming and J lost 8 bases; unmatched junction nucleotides: 6. CDR3 protein: CSADDRDKQYF. Here the CDR3 DNA reads TGCAGTGCTGATGACAGGGACAAGCAGTACTTC.

The chain has TRBV6-5 and TRBJ2-3, with D tentatively TRBD1 or TRBD2 (5 bases each). The CDR3 runs to 12 residues. Per the germline V gene, CDR1 is MNHEY and CDR2 is SVGAGI. Trimming took 5 bases from V and 14 from J, leaving 17 bases between them. The DNA of the CDR3 is TGTGCCAGCAGTCTCGGGACCGGTTACGCGTATTTT. Its translation: CASSLGTGYAYF.

The chain links TRBV29-1 to TRBJ2-5; 9 bases fit TRBD1. There are 14 residues in the CDR3. Germline values: CDR1 SQVTM, CDR2 ANQGSEA. Trimming at V came to 6 bases and at J to 7 bases, leaving 12 bases not matched to a gene. CDR3 residues: CSVMWTGAYGTQYF. The DNA of the CDR3 is TGCAGCGTGATGTGGACAGGGGCTTATGGGACCCAGTACTTC.

This chain connects TRBV7-6 to TRBJ2-1; TRBD1 might be the D (5 bases). The germline gives CDR1 SGHVS, CDR2 FNYEAQ. V lost 4 bases and J 7 bases, leaving 14 bases between the germline ends. The CDR3 is 14 residues long. Here the CDR3 reads CASSYWQGSNEQFF. The DNA of the CDR3 is TGTGCCAGCAGCTACTGGCAGGGTTCGAATGAGCAGTTCTTC.

V gene TRBV3-1 combines with J gene TRBJ2-1, with D perhaps matching TRBD2 (7 bases). This CDR3 has 20 amino acids. Germline V lookup: CDR1 LGHDT, CDR2 YNNKEL (reference sequence). V shed 0 bases and J shed 5 bases, with 26 bases lying between them. The CDR3 here is CASSQDLGGRAALGDNEQFF. The CDR3 nucleotides are TGTGCCAGCAGCCAAGATCTAGGGGGGAGGGCCGCCCTAGGAGACAATGAGCAGTTCTTC.

The rearrangement joins TRBV5-1 to TRBJ2-7; weak D call: TRBD2 (6 bases). CDR1 is SGHRS and CDR2 is YFSETQ in the germline V gene. V gave up 0 bases and J gave up 4 bases, with 14 bases separating them. The CDR3 consists of 15 residues. CDR3: CASSLDAVGGYEQYF. DNA for the CDR3: TGCGCCAGCAGCTTGGACGCAGTCGGAGGGTACGAGCAGTACTTC.

The CDR3 loop is CASSPRRTYYEQYF. CDR3 sequence (DNA): TGTGCCAGCAGCCCCCGACGGACTTACTACGAGCAGTACTTC. This chain connects TRBV12-3 or TRBV12-4 to TRBJ2-7; D might be TRBD2 (5 bases). This CDR3 is 14 amino acids long. The V end lost 6 bases, the J end lost 3 bases, and 15 bases lay between the germline ends.

V usage is TRBV10-3 and J usage is TRBJ2-7; D uncertain. This CDR3 has 13 amino acids. The V gene lost 6 bases and the J gene lost 2 bases, with 11 bases spanning the gap. CDR1 is ENHRY and CDR2 is SYGVKD in the germline V gene. This CDR3 is CAIRKQPTYEQYF. The CDR3 coding sequence is TGTGCCATCAGAAAACAGCCTACCTACGAGCAGTACTTC.

This clonotype was detected only a few times. The gene calls are TRBV3-1 and TRBJ2-7, with a possible D match to TRBD2 (6 bases). Looked up from germline, CDR1 is LGHDT and CDR2 is YNNKEL (reference sequence). Between the trimmed V and J ends, which lost 1 base and 3 bases, there was a span of 10 bases. CDR3 length: 14 amino acids. CDR3 in DNA: TGTGCCAGCAGCCAAGGAGCGGAGGGCTACGAGCAGTACTTC. This translates into CASSQGAEGYEQYF.

The CDR3 loop is CASSGDRLTGEQFF. The CDR3 nucleotides are TGTGCCAGTTCTGGGGACAGGCTAACCGGTGAGCAGTTCTTC. The chain joins TRBV27 to TRBJ2-1; 8 nucleotides agree with TRBD1. Germline V gene sequence: CDR1 MNHEY, CDR2 SMNVEV (reference sequence). The CDR3 runs to 14 residues. Trimming at V came to 9 bases and at J to 9 bases, leaving 13 bases not matched to a gene.